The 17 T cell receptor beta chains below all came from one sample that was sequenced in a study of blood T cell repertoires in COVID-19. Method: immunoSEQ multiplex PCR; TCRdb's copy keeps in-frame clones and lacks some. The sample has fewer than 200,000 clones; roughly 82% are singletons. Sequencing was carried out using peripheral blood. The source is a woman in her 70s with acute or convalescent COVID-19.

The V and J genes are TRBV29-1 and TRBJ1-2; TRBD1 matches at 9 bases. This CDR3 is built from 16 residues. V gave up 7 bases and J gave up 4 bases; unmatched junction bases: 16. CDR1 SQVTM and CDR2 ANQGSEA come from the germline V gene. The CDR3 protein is CSDPGQGRSSGYGYTF. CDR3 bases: TGCAGCGACCCGGGACAGGGAAGAAGTAGTGGCTATGGCTACACCTTC.

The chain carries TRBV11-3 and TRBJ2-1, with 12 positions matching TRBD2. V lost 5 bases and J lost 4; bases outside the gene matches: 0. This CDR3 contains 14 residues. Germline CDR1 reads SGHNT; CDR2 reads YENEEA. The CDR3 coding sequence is TGTGCCAGCAGCCTAGCGGGGGGGTACAATGAGCAGTTCTTC. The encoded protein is CASSLAGGYNEQFF.

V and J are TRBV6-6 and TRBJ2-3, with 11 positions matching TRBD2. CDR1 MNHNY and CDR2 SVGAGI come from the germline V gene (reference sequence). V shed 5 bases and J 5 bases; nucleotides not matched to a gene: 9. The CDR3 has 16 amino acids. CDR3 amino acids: CASSRLSGGAEDTQYF. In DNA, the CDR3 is TGTGCCAGCAGTCGACTTAGCGGGGGGGCAGAAGATACGCAGTATTTT.

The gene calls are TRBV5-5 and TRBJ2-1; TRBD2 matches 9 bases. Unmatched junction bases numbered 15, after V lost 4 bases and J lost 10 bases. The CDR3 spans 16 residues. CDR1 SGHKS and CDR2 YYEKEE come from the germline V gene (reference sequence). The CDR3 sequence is CASSTVLAGPPAEQFF. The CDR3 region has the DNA TGTGCCAGCAGCACGGTACTAGCGGGCCCCCCAGCGGAGCAGTTCTTC.

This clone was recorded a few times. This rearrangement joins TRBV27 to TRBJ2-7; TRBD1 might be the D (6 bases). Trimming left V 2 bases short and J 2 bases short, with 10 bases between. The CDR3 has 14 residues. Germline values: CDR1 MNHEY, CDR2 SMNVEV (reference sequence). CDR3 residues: CASSLGDNAYEQYF. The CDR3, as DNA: TGTGCCAGCAGTTTAGGGGACAACGCCTACGAGCAGTACTTC.

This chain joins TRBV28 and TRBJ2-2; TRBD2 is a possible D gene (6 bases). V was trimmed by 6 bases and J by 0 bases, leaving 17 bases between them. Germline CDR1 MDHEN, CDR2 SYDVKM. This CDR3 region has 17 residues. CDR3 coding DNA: TGTGCCAGCAGCTCCCCACTGGGGGGATCGAACACCGGGGAGCTGTTTTTT. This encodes CASSSPLGGSNTGELFF.

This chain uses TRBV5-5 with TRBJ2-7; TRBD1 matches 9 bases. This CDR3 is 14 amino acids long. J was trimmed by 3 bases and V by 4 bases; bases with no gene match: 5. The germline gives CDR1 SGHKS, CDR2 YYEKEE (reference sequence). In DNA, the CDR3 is TGTGCCAGCAGCCGACAGGGGGATCTCTACGAGCAGTACTTC. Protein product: CASSRQGDLYEQYF.

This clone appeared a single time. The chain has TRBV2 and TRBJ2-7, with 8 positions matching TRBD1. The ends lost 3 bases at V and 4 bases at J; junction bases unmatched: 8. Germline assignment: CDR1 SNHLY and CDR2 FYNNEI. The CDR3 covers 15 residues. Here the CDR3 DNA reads TGTGCCAGCAGTGACTCCGGACAGGGATTTTACGAGCAGTACTTC. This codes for CASSDSGQGFYEQYF. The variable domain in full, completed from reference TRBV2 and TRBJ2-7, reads EPEVTQTPSHQVTQMGQEVILRCVPISNHLYFYWYRQILGQKVEFLVSFYNNEISEKSEIFDDQFSVERPDGSNFTLKIRSTKLEDSAMYFCASSDSGQGFYEQYFGPGTRLTVT.

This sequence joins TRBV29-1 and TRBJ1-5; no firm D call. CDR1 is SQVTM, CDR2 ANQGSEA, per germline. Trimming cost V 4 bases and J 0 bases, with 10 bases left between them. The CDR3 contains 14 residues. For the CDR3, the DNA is TGCAGCGTTGTGGCGGGAAATAGCAATCAGCCCCAGCATTTT. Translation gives CSVVAGNSNQPQHF.

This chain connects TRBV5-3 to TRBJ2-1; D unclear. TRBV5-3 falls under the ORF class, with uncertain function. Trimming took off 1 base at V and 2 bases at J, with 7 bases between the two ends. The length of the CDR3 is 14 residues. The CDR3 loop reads CARSLRLAYNEQFF. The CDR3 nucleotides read TGTGCCAGAAGCTTGAGATTAGCCTACAATGAGCAGTTCTTC.

The CDR3 DNA follows: TGTGCCAGCAGATTGCAGGGGGTGTTGGCTAATGAAAAACTGTTTTTT. Protein product: CASRLQGVLANEKLFF. The rearrangement uses TRBV6-9 and TRBJ1-4; the match to TRBD1 covers 7 bases. With V trimmed by 6 bases and J by 3 bases, 10 bases remained unmatched. Germline V gives CDR1 MNHGY, CDR2 SVAAGI. CDR3 length equals 16 residues.

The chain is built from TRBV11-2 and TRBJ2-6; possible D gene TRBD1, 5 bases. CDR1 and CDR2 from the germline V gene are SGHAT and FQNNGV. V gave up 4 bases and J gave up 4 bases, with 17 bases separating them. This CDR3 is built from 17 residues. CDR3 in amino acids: CASSSYSGKSGANVLTF. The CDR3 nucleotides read TGTGCCAGCAGCTCCTACTCAGGGAAATCCGGGGCCAACGTCCTGACTTTC.

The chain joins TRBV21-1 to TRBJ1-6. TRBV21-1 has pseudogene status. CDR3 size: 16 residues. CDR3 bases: TGTGCCAGCAGCAAAGCGCTCGGGGTATCGGGTTCACCCCTCCACTTT. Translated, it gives CASSKALGVSGSPLHF.

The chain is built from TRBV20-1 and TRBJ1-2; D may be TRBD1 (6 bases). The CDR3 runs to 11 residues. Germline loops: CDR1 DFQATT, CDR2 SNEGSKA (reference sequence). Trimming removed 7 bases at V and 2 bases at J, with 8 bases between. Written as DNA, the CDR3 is TGCAGTGGGACAGAAAACTATGGCTACACCTTC. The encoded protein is CSGTENYGYTF.

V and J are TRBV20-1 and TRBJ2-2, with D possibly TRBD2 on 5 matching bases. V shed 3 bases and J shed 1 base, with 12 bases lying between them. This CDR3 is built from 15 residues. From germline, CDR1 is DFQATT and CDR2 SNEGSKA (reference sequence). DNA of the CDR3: TGCAGTGCTAGTCGCGGGTTACGGAACACCGGGGAGCTGTTTTTT. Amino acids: CSASRGLRNTGELFF.

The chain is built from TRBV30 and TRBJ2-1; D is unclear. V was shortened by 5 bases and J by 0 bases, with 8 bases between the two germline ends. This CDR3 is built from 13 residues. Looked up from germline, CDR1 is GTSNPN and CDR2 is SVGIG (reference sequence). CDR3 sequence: CAWARNSYNEQFF. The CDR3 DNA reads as TGTGCCTGGGCCAGGAACTCCTACAATGAGCAGTTCTTC.

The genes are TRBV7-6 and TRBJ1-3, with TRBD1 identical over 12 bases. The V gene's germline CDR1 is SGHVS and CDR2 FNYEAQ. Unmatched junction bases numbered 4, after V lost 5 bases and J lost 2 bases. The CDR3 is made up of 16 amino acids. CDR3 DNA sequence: TGTGCCAGCAGCCGGGACAGGGGGCAAGCTGGAAACACCATATATTTT. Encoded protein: CASSRDRGQAGNTIYF.